This T cell receptor beta chain was identified in a study of somatic mutations in cytotoxic T cells in rheumatoid arthritis. Findings of the study overall: With advancing age, CD8+ clonality climbed in rheumatoid arthritis patients but did not rise in healthy controls.

This clone was counted a single time. The antigen remains undetermined. Assay used: immunoSEQ multiplex PCR; TCRdb lists only in-frame clones, some missing. The sample lists 20,000 or so clones, 85% occurring once. Material for sequencing was CD8+ T cells sorted from blood. The sequence was obtained from a woman aged 40 to 50 with rheumatoid arthritis.

CDR3 protein: CASSEGEGWEKLFF. Here the CDR3 DNA reads TGTGCCAGCAGCGAGGGGGAGGGTTGGGAAAAACTGTTTTTT. The chain is built from TRBV9 and TRBJ1-4; weak D call: TRBD1 (6 bases). Germline V gene sequence: CDR1 SGDLS, CDR2 YYNGEE. This CDR3 is 14 amino acids long. The V gene lost 3 bases and the J gene lost 8 bases, with 14 bases spanning the gap.